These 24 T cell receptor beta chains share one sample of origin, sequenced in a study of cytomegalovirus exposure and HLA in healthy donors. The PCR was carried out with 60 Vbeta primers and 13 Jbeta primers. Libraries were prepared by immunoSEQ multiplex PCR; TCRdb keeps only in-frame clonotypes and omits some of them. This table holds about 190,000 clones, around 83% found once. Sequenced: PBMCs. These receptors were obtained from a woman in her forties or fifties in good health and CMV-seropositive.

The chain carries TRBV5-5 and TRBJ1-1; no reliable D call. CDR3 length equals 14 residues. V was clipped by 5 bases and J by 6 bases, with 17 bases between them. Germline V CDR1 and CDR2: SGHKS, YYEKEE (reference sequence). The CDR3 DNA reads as TGTGCCAGCAGGCGGGTCGGATCGAGGGCTGAAGCTTTCTTT. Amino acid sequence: CASRRVGSRAEAFF.

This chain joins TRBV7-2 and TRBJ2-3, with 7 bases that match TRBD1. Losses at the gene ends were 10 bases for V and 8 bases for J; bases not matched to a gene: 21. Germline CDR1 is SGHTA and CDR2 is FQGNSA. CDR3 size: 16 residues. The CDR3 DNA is TGTGCCACCGACAGGGCATGGGGTGAGGCATATGGTACGCAGTATTTT. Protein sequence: CATDRAWGEAYGTQYF. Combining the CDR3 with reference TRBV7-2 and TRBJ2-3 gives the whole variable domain GAGVSQSPSNKVTEKGKDVELRCDPISGHTALYWYRQSLGQGLEFLIYFQGNSAPDKSGLPSDRFSAERTGGSVSTLTIQRTQQEDSAVYLCATDRAWGEAYGTQYFGPGTRLTVL.

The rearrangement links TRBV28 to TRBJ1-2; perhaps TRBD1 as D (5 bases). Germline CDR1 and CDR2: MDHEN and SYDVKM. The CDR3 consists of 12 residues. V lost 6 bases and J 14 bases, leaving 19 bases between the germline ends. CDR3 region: CASRNVPWGWTF. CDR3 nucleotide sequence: TGTGCCAGCAGGAACGTCCCTTGGGGCTGGACCTTC.

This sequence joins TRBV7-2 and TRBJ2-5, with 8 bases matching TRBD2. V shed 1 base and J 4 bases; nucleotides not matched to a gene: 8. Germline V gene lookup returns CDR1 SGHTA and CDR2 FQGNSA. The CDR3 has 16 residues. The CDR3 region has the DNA TGTGCCAGCAGCTTAGGGGTGTCGGGGGGGTTAGAGACCCAGTACTTC. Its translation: CASSLGVSGGLETQYF.

CDR3: CASIGGALEETQYF. The CDR3 nucleotides read TGCGCCTCGATCGGGGGGGCCTTGGAGGAGACCCAGTACTTC. The chain links TRBV5-1 to TRBJ2-5, with 8 bases that match TRBD2. The CDR3 runs 14 residues. Losses at the gene ends were 10 bases for V and 5 bases for J; bases not matched to a gene: 13. CDR1 and CDR2 (germline): SGHRS, YFSETQ.

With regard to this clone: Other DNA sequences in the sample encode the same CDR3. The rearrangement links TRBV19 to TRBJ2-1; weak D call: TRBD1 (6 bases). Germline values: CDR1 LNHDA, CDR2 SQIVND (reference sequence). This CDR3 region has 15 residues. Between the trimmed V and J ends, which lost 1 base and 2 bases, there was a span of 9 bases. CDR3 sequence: CASSIGGGPYNEQFF. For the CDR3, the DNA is TGTGCCAGTAGTATAGGTGGGGGCCCCTACAATGAGCAGTTCTTC.

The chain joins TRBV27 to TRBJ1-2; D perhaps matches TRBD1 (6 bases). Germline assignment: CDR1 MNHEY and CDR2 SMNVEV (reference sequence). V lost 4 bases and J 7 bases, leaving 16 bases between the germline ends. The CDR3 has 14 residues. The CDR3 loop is CASSSYLQGSGYTF. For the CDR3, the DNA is TGTGCCAGCAGTTCCTACCTACAGGGAAGTGGCTACACCTTC.

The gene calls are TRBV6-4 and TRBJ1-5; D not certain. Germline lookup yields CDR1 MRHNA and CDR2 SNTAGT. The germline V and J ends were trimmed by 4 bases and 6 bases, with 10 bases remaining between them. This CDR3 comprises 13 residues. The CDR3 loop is CASSGEVGQPQHF. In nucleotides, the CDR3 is TGTGCCAGCAGTGGGGAGGTAGGTCAGCCCCAGCATTTT.

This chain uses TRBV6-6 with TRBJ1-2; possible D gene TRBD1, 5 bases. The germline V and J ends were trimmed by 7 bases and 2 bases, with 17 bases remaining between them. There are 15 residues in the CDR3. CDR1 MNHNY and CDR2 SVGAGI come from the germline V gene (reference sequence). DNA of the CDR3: TGTGCCAGCACTCTCCCCTCCAGGGAAAACTATGGCTACACCTTC. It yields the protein CASTLPSRENYGYTF.

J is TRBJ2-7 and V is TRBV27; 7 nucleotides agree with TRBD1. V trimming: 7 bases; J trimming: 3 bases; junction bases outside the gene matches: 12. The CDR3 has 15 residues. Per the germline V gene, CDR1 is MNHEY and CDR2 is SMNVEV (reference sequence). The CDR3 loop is CASTLPETGRYEQYF. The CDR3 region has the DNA TGTGCCAGCACCCTTCCCGAGACAGGGCGCTACGAGCAGTACTTC.

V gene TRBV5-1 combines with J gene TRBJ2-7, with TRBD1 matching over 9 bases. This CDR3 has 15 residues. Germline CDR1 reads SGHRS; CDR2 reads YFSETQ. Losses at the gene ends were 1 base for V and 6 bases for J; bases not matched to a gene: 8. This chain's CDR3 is CASSLTTDRGGEQYF. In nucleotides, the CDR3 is TGCGCCAGCAGCTTGACCACGGACAGGGGAGGCGAGCAGTACTTC.

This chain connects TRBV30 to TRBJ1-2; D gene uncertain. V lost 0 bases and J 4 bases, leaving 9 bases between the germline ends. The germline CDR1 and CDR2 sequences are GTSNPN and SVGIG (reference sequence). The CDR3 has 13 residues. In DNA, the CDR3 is TGTGCCTGGAGTGTAGGGAGAGCCTATGGCTACACCTTC. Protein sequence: CAWSVGRAYGYTF.

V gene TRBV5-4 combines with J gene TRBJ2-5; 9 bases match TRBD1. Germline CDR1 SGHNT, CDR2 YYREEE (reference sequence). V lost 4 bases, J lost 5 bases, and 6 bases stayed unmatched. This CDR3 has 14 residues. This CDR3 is CASSGDRVTETQYF. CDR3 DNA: TGTGCCAGCAGCGGGGACAGGGTTACGGAGACCCAGTACTTC.

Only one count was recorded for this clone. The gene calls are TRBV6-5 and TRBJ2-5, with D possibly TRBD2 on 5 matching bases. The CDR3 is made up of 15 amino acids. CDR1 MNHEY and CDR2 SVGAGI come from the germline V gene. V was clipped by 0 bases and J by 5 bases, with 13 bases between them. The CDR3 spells CASSYSGPGVETQYF. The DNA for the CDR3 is TGTGCCAGCAGTTACTCGGGCCCCGGGGTTGAGACCCAGTACTTC.

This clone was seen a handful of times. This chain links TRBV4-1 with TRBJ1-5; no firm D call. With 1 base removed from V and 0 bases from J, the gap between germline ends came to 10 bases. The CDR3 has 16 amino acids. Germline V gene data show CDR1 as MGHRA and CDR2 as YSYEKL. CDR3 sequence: CASSQAGEYSNQPQHF. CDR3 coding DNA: TGCGCCAGCAGCCAAGCTGGGGAGTATAGCAATCAGCCCCAGCATTTT.

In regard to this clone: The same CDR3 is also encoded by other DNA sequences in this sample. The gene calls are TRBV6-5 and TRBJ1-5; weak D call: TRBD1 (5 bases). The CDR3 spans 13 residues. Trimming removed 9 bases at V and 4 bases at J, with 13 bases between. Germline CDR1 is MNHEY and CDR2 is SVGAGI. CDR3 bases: TGTGCCAGTAGACCCGACAGAAATCAGCCCCAGCATTTT. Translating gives CASRPDRNQPQHF.

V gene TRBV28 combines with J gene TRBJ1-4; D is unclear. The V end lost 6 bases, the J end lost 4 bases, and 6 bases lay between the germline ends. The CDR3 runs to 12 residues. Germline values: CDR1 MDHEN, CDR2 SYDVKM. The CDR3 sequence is CASRLFNEKLFF. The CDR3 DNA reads TGTGCCAGCAGACTTTTTAATGAAAAACTGTTTTTT.

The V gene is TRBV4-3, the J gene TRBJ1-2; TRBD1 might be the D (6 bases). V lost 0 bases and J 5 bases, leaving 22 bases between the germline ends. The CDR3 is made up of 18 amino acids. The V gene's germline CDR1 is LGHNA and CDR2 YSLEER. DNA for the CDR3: TGCGCCAGCAGCCAAGAGTACGTCCGAGACAGGCAGCGTTATGGCTACACCTTC. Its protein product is CASSQEYVRDRQRYGYTF.

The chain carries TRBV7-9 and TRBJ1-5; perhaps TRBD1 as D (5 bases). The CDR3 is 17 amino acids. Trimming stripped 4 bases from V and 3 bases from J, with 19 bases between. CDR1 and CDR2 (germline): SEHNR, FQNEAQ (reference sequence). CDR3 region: CASSSAVSFRDNQPQHF. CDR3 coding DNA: TGTGCCAGCAGCTCCGCTGTATCATTCAGGGACAATCAGCCCCAGCATTTT. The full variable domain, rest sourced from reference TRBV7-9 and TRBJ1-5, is DTGVSQNPRHKITKRGQNVTFRCDPISEHNRLYWYRQTLGQGPEFLTYFQNEAQLEKSRLLSDRFSAERPKGSFSTLEIQRTEQGDSAMYLCASSSAVSFRDNQPQHFGDGTRLSIL.

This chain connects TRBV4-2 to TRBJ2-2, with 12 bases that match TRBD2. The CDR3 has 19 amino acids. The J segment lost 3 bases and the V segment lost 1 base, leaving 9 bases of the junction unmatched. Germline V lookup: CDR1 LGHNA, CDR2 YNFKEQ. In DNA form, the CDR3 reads TGTGCCAGCAGCCAAGGGATCGCTAGCGGGGGGGTGGACACCGGGGAGCTGTTTTTT. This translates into CASSQGIASGGVDTGELFF.

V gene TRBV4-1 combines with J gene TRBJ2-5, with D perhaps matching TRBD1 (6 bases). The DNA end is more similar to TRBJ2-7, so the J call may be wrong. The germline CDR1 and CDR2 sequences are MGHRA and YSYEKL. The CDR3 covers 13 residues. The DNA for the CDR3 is TGCGCCAGCAGCCCGGACAGCTCCTACGAGCAGTACTTC. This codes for CASSPDSSYEQYF.

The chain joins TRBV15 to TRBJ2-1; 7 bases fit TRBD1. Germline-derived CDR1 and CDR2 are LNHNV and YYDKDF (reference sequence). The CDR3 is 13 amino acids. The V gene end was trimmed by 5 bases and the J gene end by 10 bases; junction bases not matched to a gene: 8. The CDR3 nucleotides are TGTGCCACCAGCGATACAGGGGAGAAAGAGCAGTTCTTC. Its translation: CATSDTGEKEQFF.

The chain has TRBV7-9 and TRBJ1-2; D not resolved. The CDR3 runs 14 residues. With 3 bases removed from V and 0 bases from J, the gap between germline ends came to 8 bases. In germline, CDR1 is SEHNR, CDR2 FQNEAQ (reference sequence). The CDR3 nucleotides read TGTGCCAGCAGCTTGGCAGTCGCTAACTATGGCTACACCTTC. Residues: CASSLAVANYGYTF.

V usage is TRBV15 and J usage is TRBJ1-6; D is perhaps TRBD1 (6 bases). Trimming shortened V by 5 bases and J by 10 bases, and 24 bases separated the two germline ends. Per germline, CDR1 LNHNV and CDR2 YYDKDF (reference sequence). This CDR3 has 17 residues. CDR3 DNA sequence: TGTGCCACCAGCGAGACCCTAATCTCAGGGGTAGACTCACCCCTCCACTTT. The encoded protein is CATSETLISGVDSPLHF. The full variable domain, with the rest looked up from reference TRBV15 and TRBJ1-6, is DAMVIQNPRYQVTQFGKPVTLSCSQTLNHNVMYWYQQKSSQAPKLLFHYYDKDFNNEADTPDNFQSRRPNTSFCFLDIRSPGLGDTAMYLCATSETLISGVDSPLHFGNGTRLTVT.